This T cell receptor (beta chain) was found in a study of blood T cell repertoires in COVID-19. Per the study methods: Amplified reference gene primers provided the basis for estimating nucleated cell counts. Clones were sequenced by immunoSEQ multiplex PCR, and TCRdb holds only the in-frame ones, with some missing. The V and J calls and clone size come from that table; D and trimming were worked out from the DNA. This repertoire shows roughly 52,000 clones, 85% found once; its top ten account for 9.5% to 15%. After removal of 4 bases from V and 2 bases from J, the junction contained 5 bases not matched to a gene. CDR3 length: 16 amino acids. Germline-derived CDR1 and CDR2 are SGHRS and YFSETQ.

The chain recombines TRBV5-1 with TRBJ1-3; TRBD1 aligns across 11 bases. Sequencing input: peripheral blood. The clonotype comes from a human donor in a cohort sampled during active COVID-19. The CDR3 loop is CASSPPGQGAGNTIYF. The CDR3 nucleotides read TGCGCCAGCAGCCCTCCGGGACAGGGGGCTGGAAACACCATATATTTT.